Presented here are 21 T cell receptor beta chains from one specimen sequenced in a study of T cell responses to AZD1222 COVID-19 vaccine. The data were produced by immunoSEQ multiplex PCR, yet TCRdb's version contains in-frame clones alone and is incomplete. The repertoire holds about 120,000 clones, roughly nine tenths seen once, with 2% to 3% in the top ten. The sequenced sample was peripheral blood, obtained on day 0 of AZD1222 vaccination. These TCRs come from an adult in good health.

The chain couples TRBV24-1 to TRBJ2-2; tentatively, D is TRBD2 (6 bases). V was trimmed by 7 bases and J by 4 bases, leaving 15 bases between them. Germline V gene sequence: CDR1 KGHDR, CDR2 SFDVKD. CDR3 length: 15 amino acids. The CDR3: CATSPSDGSTGELFF. The DNA of the CDR3 is TGTGCCACCAGCCCTTCGGACGGGAGCACCGGGGAGCTGTTTTTT.

J is TRBJ2-2 and V is TRBV12-3 or TRBV12-4, with D perhaps given as TRBD1 or TRBD2 (6 bases each). Trimming shortened V by 11 bases and J by 1 base, and 8 bases separated the two germline ends. This CDR3 comprises 12 residues. For the CDR3, the DNA is TGTGCCGGGGGGCGGAACACCGGGGAGCTGTTTTTT. This sequence encodes CAGGRNTGELFF.

This clone was observed a single time. This chain joins TRBV5-4 and TRBJ2-1; unclear D gene. The CDR3 runs 14 residues. Between the trimmed V and J ends, which lost 4 bases and 5 bases, there was a span of 13 bases. Germline-derived CDR1 and CDR2 are SGHNT and YYREEE (reference sequence). The CDR3 sequence is CASSTPGPNNEQFF. CDR3 coding DNA: TGTGCCAGCAGCACCCCGGGTCCGAACAATGAGCAGTTCTTC.

Note on this clone: Distinct nucleotide sequences in the sample also encode this CDR3. The V and J genes are TRBV19 and TRBJ2-3; 8 bases map to TRBD2. With 5 bases clipped from V and 1 base from J, the junction kept 11 bases outside the gene matches. Germline V gene sequence: CDR1 LNHDA, CDR2 SQIVND (reference sequence). The CDR3 totals 17 residues. The CDR3 loop is CASSSRVAGRGTDTQYF. The CDR3 DNA follows: TGTGCCAGTAGTTCCCGGGTAGCGGGAAGGGGCACAGATACGCAGTATTTT.

This chain joins TRBV7-2 and TRBJ1-5; a weak D match, TRBD1 (6 bases). The germline V gene has CDR1 SGHTA and CDR2 FQGNSA. V lost 5 bases and J lost 4, with 15 bases in between. The CDR3 sequence is 15 residues long. The chain's CDR3 is CASSKGGSRNQPQHF. The CDR3 coding sequence is TGTGCCAGCAGCAAAGGGGGTTCAAGGAATCAGCCCCAGCATTTT.

The CDR3 is CASSIGILTTNEKLFF. The CDR3, as DNA: TGTGCCAGTAGTATAGGAATCCTTACAACTAATGAAAAACTGTTTTTT. The V and J genes are TRBV19 and TRBJ1-4; no firm D call. The CDR3 totals 16 residues. The V end was cut by 1 base, the J end by 0 bases, with 9 bases between. CDR1 is LNHDA, CDR2 SQIVND, per germline (reference sequence).

The genes are TRBV18 and TRBJ1-6; possibly TRBD1 for D (6 bases). Between the trimmed V and J ends, which lost 6 bases and 4 bases, there was a span of 13 bases. Germline V CDR1 and CDR2: KGHSH, LQKENI. This CDR3 spans 15 amino acids. This CDR3 reads CASSQDSLYNSPLHF. CDR3 bases: TGTGCCAGCTCCCAGGACAGCCTTTATAATTCACCCCTCCACTTT.

The J gene is TRBJ2-1, the V gene TRBV19, with 11 bases identical to TRBD2. Trimming cost V 8 bases and J 2 bases; bases outside gene matches: 5. CDR1 is LNHDA, CDR2 SQIVND, per germline (reference sequence). The CDR3 loop spans 15 amino acids. This CDR3 is CASRELAGAYNEQFF. The CDR3 region has the DNA TGTGCCAGTCGCGAACTAGCGGGAGCCTACAATGAGCAGTTCTTC.

This chain links TRBV5-1 with TRBJ1-3; D not certain. Germline V gene data show CDR1 as SGHRS and CDR2 as YFSETQ. Trimming took 4 bases from V and 0 from J, leaving 11 bases between them. The CDR3 has 15 amino acids. The CDR3 DNA follows: TGCGCCAGCAGCCGAGACGGGGTCTCTGGAAACACCATATATTTT. Amino acid sequence: CASSRDGVSGNTIYF.

The chain is built from TRBV5-1 and TRBJ2-1, with D possibly being TRBD1 (5 bases). Deletions cut 4 bases from V and 6 bases from J, with 14 bases between. Germline lookup yields CDR1 SGHRS and CDR2 YFSETQ. This CDR3 region has 14 residues. This CDR3 reads CASSAPGLLNEQFF. CDR3 coding DNA: TGCGCCAGCAGCGCGCCAGGGCTCCTCAATGAGCAGTTCTTC.

This chain uses TRBV29-1 with TRBJ2-5, with TRBD1 matching 7 bases. The ends lost 4 bases at V and 3 bases at J; junction bases unmatched: 2. The CDR3 is 12 amino acids. Germline values: CDR1 SQVTM, CDR2 ANQGSEA. The CDR3 coding sequence is TGCAGCGTTGGTACAGGGGAAGAGACCCAGTACTTC. Protein sequence: CSVGTGEETQYF.

The J gene is TRBJ1-1, the V gene TRBV20-1, with D possibly TRBD1 on 5 matching bases. The V end was cut by 3 bases, the J end by 4 bases, with 9 bases between. In germline, CDR1 is DFQATT, CDR2 SNEGSKA (reference sequence). The length of the CDR3 is 12 residues. CDR3 region: CSASWGRTEAFF. The CDR3 region has the DNA TGCAGTGCTAGTTGGGGCCGCACTGAAGCTTTCTTT.

The V gene is TRBV4-2, the J gene TRBJ1-5, with 8 positions matching TRBD1. V dropped 1 base and J dropped 6; count of bases not matched to a gene: 2. The CDR3 contains 14 residues. CDR1 LGHNA and CDR2 YNFKEQ come from the germline V gene. DNA for the CDR3: TGTGCCAGCAGCCAAGGGACAGGGAGTCAGCCCCAGCATTTT. As protein: CASSQGTGSQPQHF.

This chain links TRBV5-1 with TRBJ1-4; TRBD1 matches 7 bases. The J segment lost 6 bases and the V segment lost 4 bases, leaving 12 bases of the junction unmatched. Germline-derived CDR1 and CDR2 are SGHRS and YFSETQ. The CDR3 is made up of 16 amino acids. CDR3 bases: TGCGCCAGCAGCCAACGACAGGGCAAGGGGGATGAAAAACTGTTTTTT. Its protein product is CASSQRQGKGDEKLFF.

This sequence joins TRBV28 and TRBJ2-5; D possibly uses TRBD1 or TRBD2 (5 bases each). V lost 8 bases to trimming and J lost 5 bases, with 12 bases between them. The CDR3 runs to 12 residues. CDR1 MDHEN and CDR2 SYDVKM come from the germline V gene. The CDR3 DNA is TGTGCCAGCCGGGGCCGGGTCGAGACCCAGTACTTC. The encoded protein is CASRGRVETQYF.

This clone came up a few times. The chain couples TRBV30 to TRBJ1-6; D is ambiguous. CDR3 length: 12 amino acids. V lost 1 base to trimming and J lost 9 bases, with 7 bases between them. CDR1 and CDR2 (germline): GTSNPN, SVGIG (reference sequence). The CDR3 protein is CAWSDTSSPLHF. The CDR3 DNA follows: TGTGCCTGGAGTGACACAAGTTCACCCCTCCACTTT.

V and J are TRBV24-1 and TRBJ1-5; 11 bases are a match to TRBD1. The CDR3 has 16 residues. Germline-derived CDR1 and CDR2 are KGHDR and SFDVKD. The J segment lost 3 bases and the V segment lost 4 bases, leaving 4 bases of the junction unmatched. The CDR3 spells CATSDRTGGFNQPQHF. The CDR3 nucleotides read TGTGCCACCAGTGACCGGACAGGGGGCTTCAATCAGCCCCAGCATTTT.

The chain uses TRBV6-6 and TRBJ1-4; tentative D call: TRBD1 (6 bases). V was cut by 4 bases and J by 7 bases, with 10 bases left in between. The CDR3 runs 13 residues. Germline CDR1 reads MNHNY; CDR2 reads SVGAGI (reference sequence). The CDR3 region is CASSFGGVEKLFF. The DNA of the CDR3 is TGTGCCAGCAGTTTTGGGGGCGTTGAAAAACTGTTTTTT.

The chain combines TRBV3-1 (or the pseudogene TRBV3-2) with TRBJ2-7, with D unclear. With 4 bases removed from V and 4 bases from J, the gap between germline ends came to 5 bases. The CDR3 is made up of 11 amino acids. Per the germline V gene, CDR1 is LGHDT and CDR2 is YNNKEL (reference sequence). This CDR3 reads CASSRTYEQYF. The CDR3 nucleotides are TGTGCCAGCAGCCGTACTTACGAGCAGTACTTC.

This clone was observed a handful of times. The chain combines TRBV24-1 with TRBJ1-1, with TRBD1 as a possible D gene (5 bases). Germline lookup yields CDR1 KGHDR and CDR2 SFDVKD. The CDR3 has 12 amino acids. Trimming took off 7 bases at V and 1 base at J, with 6 bases between the two ends. CDR3 in DNA: TGTGCCACCAGGGGGCCGAACACTGAAGCTTTCTTT. Translation: CATRGPNTEAFF.

The rearrangement links TRBV3-1 (or the pseudogene TRBV3-2) to TRBJ2-2; no clear D gene. CDR1 is LGHDT and CDR2 is YNNKEL in the germline V gene (reference sequence). Trimming took 0 bases from V and 5 from J, leaving 22 bases between them. The CDR3 loop spans 19 amino acids. CDR3 coding DNA: TGTGCCAGCAGCCAAGAACGAAGGAGAGGAAAGAAAGAGACCGGGGAGCTGTTTTTT. Translation gives CASSQERRRGKKETGELFF.